The entry below gives a single T cell receptor (beta chain) sequence along with its context. The CDR3 has 14 amino acids. Trimming removed 4 bases from V and 1 base from J; junction bases left unmatched: 3. Germline CDR1 is SGHVS and CDR2 is FQNEAQ. Original analysis: The assay estimated nucleated cells by amplifying reference gene primers. Clones were read by immunoSEQ multiplex PCR, and TCRdb kept only the in-frame ones, dropping some. From that table come the V and J calls and clone size; the DNA was used to work out D and trimming. The sample consists of 70,000 to 75,000 clones, approximately 80% of them appearing once. This entry belongs to a study of blood T cell repertoires in COVID-19. Turning to the study itself: The United States, Italy and Spain supplied acute and convalescent COVID-19 samples. Sources were T cells, B-cell-depleted T cells, or PBMCs; the material itself was cDNA or gDNA.

The receptor was isolated from a woman in her seventies with acute or convalescent COVID-19. The chain couples TRBV7-8 to TRBJ1-1; 7 bases agree with TRBD1. The sequenced material came from peripheral blood. CDR3 residues: CASSYRGRNTEAFF. CDR3 nucleotide sequence: TGTGCCAGCAGCTACAGGGGCAGGAACACTGAAGCTTTCTTT.